The subject of this entry is one TCR beta chain. The entry originates in a study of shared clonotypes between healthy human individuals. Sequencing was performed with immunoSEQ multiplex PCR; in TCRdb, only in-frame clones are kept and a portion is missing. The sample contains about 2.3 million clones, more than 85% of which appear only once. The receptor comes from a man between 18 and 35 years old in good health. Some clones in this sample may be carry-over from other donors' samples. Input material: naive CD4+ T cells from PBMCs. Indicated subset: CD45RA+ positively selected.

The CDR3 region is CASSLRGDEKLFF. In DNA, the CDR3 is TGTGCCAGCAGCTTACGGGGAGATGAAAAACTGTTTTTT. The chain is built from TRBV5-4 and TRBJ1-4; D remains unclear. V was cut by 2 bases and J by 6 bases, with 8 bases left in between. The germline CDR1 and CDR2 sequences are SGHNT and YYREEE (reference sequence). CDR3 length equals 13 residues.